Presented here are 16 T cell receptor beta chains from one specimen sequenced in a study of control samples from healthy donors and cancer patients (dated by TCRdb to 2019 to 2021). The receptor library was made with the immunoSEQ multiplex PCR assay. The table comes from immuneACCESS by way of TCRdb, which keeps in-frame sequences with V and J called. Part of the clones is missing from these tables; in studies checked, under half for an unresolved V gene and the rest for unknown reasons. This sample lists tens of thousands of clones; 90% to 95% were detected once. The biggest ten clones account for 0.65% to 0.9% of the sample. Sequencing input: PBMCs. All receptors derive from a man aged 30 to 39 with colorectal cancer.

The CDR3 DNA is TGTGCCAGCAGCTTACGGGAGGGGCGTCTTGGCGAGCAGTACTTC. Its translation: CASSLREGRLGEQYF. The gene calls are TRBV7-2 and TRBJ2-7, with 8 positions matching TRBD2. Trimming at V came to 2 bases and at J to 6 bases, leaving 9 bases not matched to a gene. The CDR3 runs to 15 residues. Germline-derived CDR1 and CDR2 are SGHTA and FQGNSA.

The rearrangement joins TRBV2 to TRBJ1-1; D not resolved. Per germline, CDR1 SNHLY and CDR2 FYNNEI. This CDR3 has 12 amino acids. V shed 1 base and J shed 13 bases, with 13 bases lying between them. The CDR3 here is CASSEEGSGVFF. As DNA, the CDR3 is TGTGCCAGCAGTGAAGAGGGCAGTGGAGTTTTCTTT. Full variable domain (remainder filled in from reference TRBV2 and TRBJ1-1): EPEVTQTPSHQVTQMGQEVILRCVPISNHLYFYWYRQILGQKVEFLVSFYNNEISEKSEIFDDQFSVERPDGSNFTLKIRSTKLEDSAMYFCASSEEGSGVFFGQGTRLTVV.

The V call is TRBV5-6, the J call TRBJ2-7; 10 bases are shared with TRBD2. The length of the CDR3 is 15 residues. With V trimmed by 2 bases and J by 5 bases, 7 bases remained unmatched. CDR1 SGHDT and CDR2 YYEEEE come from the germline V gene. CDR3 protein: CASSFGASGGNEQYF. Here the CDR3 DNA reads TGTGCCAGCAGCTTCGGGGCTAGCGGGGGCAACGAGCAGTACTTC. The full variable domain, with the rest looked up from reference TRBV5-6 and TRBJ2-7, is DAGVTQSPTHLIKTRGQQVTLRCSPKSGHDTVSWYQQALGQGPQFIFQYYEEEERQRGNFPDRFSGHQFPNYSSELNVNALLLGDSALYLCASSFGASGGNEQYFGPGTRLTVT.

This sequence joins TRBV6-5 and TRBJ1-2; TRBD1 is a possible D gene (5 bases). This CDR3 comprises 15 residues. Trimming stripped 0 bases from V and 3 bases from J, with 11 bases between. Germline assignment: CDR1 MNHEY and CDR2 SVGAGI. The CDR3 DNA follows: TGTGCCAGCAGTTACTCTGGGGAGGGGTACTATGGCTACACCTTC. Its protein is CASSYSGEGYYGYTF.

This rearrangement joins TRBV5-1 to TRBJ2-1; 7 nucleotides agree with TRBD1. Germline CDR1 reads SGHRS; CDR2 reads YFSETQ. This CDR3 region has 13 residues. The ends lost 3 bases at V and 6 bases at J; junction bases unmatched: 3. The CDR3 protein is CASSYGTVNEQFF. The DNA of the CDR3 is TGCGCCAGCAGCTACGGGACAGTCAATGAGCAGTTCTTC.

In DNA form, the CDR3 reads TGCGCCAGCAGCTTGGAATACCGGGGGGAAGAGACCCAGTACTTC. Its translation: CASSLEYRGEETQYF. This chain connects TRBV5-1 to TRBJ2-5; TRBD2 aligns across 7 bases. The CDR3 loop spans 15 amino acids. Germline lookup yields CDR1 SGHRS and CDR2 YFSETQ. V was pared by 0 bases and J by 3 bases, with 5 bases of the junction left unmatched.

This CDR3 is CASSDGPVQPQHF. The DNA of the CDR3 is TGTGCCAGCAGTGATGGTCCCGTTCAGCCCCAGCATTTT. The chain has TRBV6-1 and TRBJ1-5; no firm D call. CDR3 length: 13 amino acids. CDR1 and CDR2 from the germline V gene are MNHNS and SASEGT. V was shortened by 3 bases and J by 6 bases, with 9 bases between the two germline ends.

The V and J genes are TRBV19 and TRBJ1-2; D is unclear. V shed 0 bases and J shed 8 bases, with 10 bases lying between them. The CDR3 covers 13 residues. In germline, CDR1 is LNHDA, CDR2 SQIVND (reference sequence). The CDR3 nucleotides are TGTGCCAGTAGTATAGATCGGGTTAGGGGCTACACCTTC. Translation gives CASSIDRVRGYTF.

The chain combines TRBV9 with TRBJ1-3; unclear D gene. Germline V gene lookup returns CDR1 SGDLS and CDR2 YYNGEE. This CDR3 is built from 16 residues. The V and J ends lost 4 bases and 2 bases respectively, with 16 bases between them. DNA of the CDR3: TGTGCCAGCAGCCCCTACGAGACGAATGCTGGAAACACCATATATTTT. Translation: CASSPYETNAGNTIYF.

The chain uses TRBV2 and TRBJ1-1; 7 bases line up with TRBD1. Germline lookup yields CDR1 SNHLY and CDR2 FYNNEI. J gave up 4 bases and V 7 bases, and 9 bases lay outside the gene matches. The CDR3 consists of 14 residues. The CDR3 sequence is CASTNRQGRTEAFF. The DNA for the CDR3 is TGTGCCAGCACGAATAGACAGGGACGCACTGAAGCTTTCTTT.

This clone has only a few counts. The chain has TRBV6-2 or TRBV6-3 and TRBJ2-5; 7 nucleotides agree with TRBD1. CDR3 length: 13 residues. Germline V gene sequence: CDR1 MNHEY, CDR2 SVGEGT. J was trimmed by 1 base and V by 5 bases; bases with no gene match: 1. The CDR3 here is CASSRDSQETQYF. For the CDR3, the DNA is TGTGCCAGCAGTCGGGACAGCCAAGAGACCCAGTACTTC.

This chain connects TRBV10-2 to TRBJ2-1; a possible D gene is TRBD1 (6 bases). This CDR3 is 16 amino acids long. Trimming removed 0 bases at V and 6 bases at J, with 15 bases between. Germline loops: CDR1 WSHSY, CDR2 SAAADI. CDR3 in amino acids: CASSESRGYMSNEQFF. The CDR3 nucleotides are TGCGCCAGCAGTGAGTCGAGGGGGTACATGAGCAATGAGCAGTTCTTC.

This clone was counted a few times. This chain joins TRBV19 and TRBJ2-1, with D perhaps matching TRBD1 or TRBD2 (6 bases each). Germline CDR1 is LNHDA and CDR2 is SQIVND (reference sequence). CDR3 length: 13 residues. V was trimmed by 7 bases and J by 5 bases, leaving 12 bases between them. The CDR3 is CASKGGLNNEQFF. The CDR3 bases are TGTGCCAGTAAGGGGGGCCTTAACAATGAGCAGTTCTTC.

The chain's CDR3 is CASGQTNNSPLHF. DNA of the CDR3: TGTGCCAGCGGACAGACCAATAATTCACCCCTCCACTTT. V usage is TRBV6-5 and J usage is TRBJ1-6, with D perhaps matching TRBD1 (6 bases). Trimming pared 8 bases from V and 5 bases from J, leaving 10 bases between. This CDR3 has 13 amino acids. CDR1 is MNHEY and CDR2 is SVGAGI in the germline V gene.

The chain links TRBV12-5 to TRBJ2-7, with D maybe TRBD1 (6 bases). Germline V gene sequence: CDR1 LGHNT, CDR2 FRNRAP. The ends were cut back, 0 bases at V and 4 bases at J, with 13 bases in the middle. There are 15 residues in the CDR3. In DNA, the CDR3 is TGTGCTAGTGGTTTGGTACAGGGAAAGAGGTACGAGCAGTACGTC. This translates into CASGLVQGKRYEQYV.

A single count supports this clone. The CDR3 is CASSLVGTSGATHYEQYF. CDR3 coding DNA: TGTGCCAGCAGCTTAGTGGGGACTAGCGGGGCAACCCACTACGAGCAGTACTTC. V and J are TRBV7-2 and TRBJ2-7; 13 bases are shared with TRBD2. V trimming: 1 base; J trimming: 3 bases; junction bases outside the gene matches: 9. The germline CDR1 and CDR2 sequences are SGHTA and FQGNSA. The CDR3 is 18 residues long.